This entry concerns a single TCR beta chain. V was trimmed by 0 bases and J by 3 bases, leaving 8 bases between them. There are 14 residues in the CDR3. CDR1 and CDR2 (germline): LGHDT, YNNKEL (reference sequence). Clones were read by immunoSEQ multiplex PCR, and TCRdb kept only the in-frame ones, dropping some. The sample includes around 220,000 clones, around 89% of them seen just once. This sample was taken from a study of blood T cell repertoires in COVID-19. This rearrangement joins TRBV3-1 (or the pseudogene TRBV3-2) to TRBJ1-2; no definite D call. The source material was PBMCs or T cells enriched from blood (not recorded which). This receptor was obtained from a man aged 25 to 40 who had been exposed to COVID-19. The CDR3 spells CASSQDVRDYGYTF. The CDR3 DNA reads TGTGCCAGCAGCCAAGACGTGCGGGACTATGGCTACACCTTC.